These 21 T cell receptor beta chains came from one sample sequenced in a study of Ad26.COV2.S vaccination and SARS-CoV-2 variants. Treatment indicated: around 19 received Ad26.COV2.S at low or high dose, single or two shots; roughly 5 received placebo; per-sample allocation not given. Sampling occurred on day 63 after the first vaccine or placebo injection. This table comes from immunoSEQ multiplex PCR, and its TCRdb copy is limited to in-frame clones, with some not included. The table records about 280,000 clones, approximately 87% of them present only once. Sequencing used peripheral blood, obtained in a trial of Ad26.COV2.S vaccine versus placebo. The receptors originated from a person between 18 and 65 years old who received the Ad26.COV2.S COVID-19 vaccine or a placebo.

The chain is built from TRBV7-2 and TRBJ1-2, with TRBD1 identical over 12 bases. The CDR3 is made up of 18 amino acids. Germline CDR1 SGHTA, CDR2 FQGNSA. V gave up 1 base and J gave up 4 bases; unmatched junction bases: 10. In DNA form, the CDR3 reads TGTGCCAGCAGCTTAGATCTGGGACAGGGGGCGCTGATCTATGGCTACACCTTC. Translating it yields CASSLDLGQGALIYGYTF. Based on the CDR3 plus reference TRBV7-2 and TRBJ1-2, the full variable domain is GAGVSQSPSNKVTEKGKDVELRCDPISGHTALYWYRQSLGQGLEFLIYFQGNSAPDKSGLPSDRFSAERTGGSVSTLTIQRTQQEDSAVYLCASSLDLGQGALIYGYTFGSGTRLTVV.

The V gene is TRBV14, the J gene TRBJ2-1; TRBD1 might be the D (6 bases). Germline values: CDR1 SGHDN, CDR2 FVKESK. V was clipped by 4 bases and J by 4 bases, with 14 bases between them. The CDR3 totals 15 residues. The CDR3 DNA sequence: TGTGCCAGCAGCCCAGGGGCCGAGCTGTACAATGAGCAGTTCTTC. Residues: CASSPGAELYNEQFF.

In its sample, this clone was seen once. The CDR3 DNA reads as TGTGCCAGCAGCTTAGGTTACTTCAAGGGGTATGGCTACACCTTC. Translated, it gives CASSLGYFKGYGYTF. The chain uses TRBV7-9 and TRBJ1-2; weak D call: TRBD1 (5 bases). V lost 1 base to trimming and J lost 5 bases, with 14 bases between them. This CDR3 region has 15 residues. Germline CDR1 SEHNR, CDR2 FQNEAQ (reference sequence).

This chain links TRBV9 with TRBJ1-1; TRBD1 matches at 8 bases. Germline V lookup: CDR1 SGDLS, CDR2 YYNGEE. V gave up 4 bases and J gave up 5 bases; unmatched junction bases: 7. This CDR3 is 14 amino acids long. The CDR3 nucleotides read TGTGCCAGCAGCACTGGACAGGGTGGAACTGAAGCTTTCTTT. Translated: CASSTGQGGTEAFF. The full variable domain, with the rest looked up from reference TRBV9 and TRBJ1-1, is DSGVTQTPKHLITATGQRVTLRCSPRSGDLSVYWYQQSLDQGLQFLIQYYNGEERAKGNILERFSAQQFPDLHSELNLSSLELGDSALYFCASSTGQGGTEAFFGQGTRLTVV.

This chain connects TRBV4-3 to TRBJ2-7, with D maybe TRBD1 (6 bases). CDR3 length equals 15 residues. Germline CDR1 reads LGHNA; CDR2 reads YSLEER. Trimming removed 1 base from V and 1 base from J, with 11 bases in between. CDR3 residues: CASSQGTDRSYEQYF. In DNA form, the CDR3 reads TGCGCCAGCAGCCAAGGGACAGACAGGTCCTACGAGCAGTACTTC.

This clone has a handful of counts. The genes are TRBV4-1 and TRBJ2-5; 7 nucleotides line up with TRBD2. The CDR3 spans 14 residues. V lost 3 bases to trimming and J lost 2 bases; unmatched junction nucleotides: 3. Germline V gives CDR1 MGHRA, CDR2 YSYEKL. For the CDR3, the DNA is TGCGCCAGCAGCCAGGGGGAGGGGCAAGAGACCCAGTACTTC. Amino acids: CASSQGEGQETQYF.

The V call is TRBV15, the J call TRBJ1-3, with D possibly matching TRBD1 (5 bases). CDR1 LNHNV and CDR2 YYDKDF come from the germline V gene (reference sequence). The CDR3 length is 15 residues. V gave up 0 bases and J gave up 2 bases, with 8 bases separating them. The CDR3 bases are TGTGCCACCAGCAGAGAGCCGGGGGCTGGAAACACCATATATTTT. Amino acids: CATSREPGAGNTIYF.

The rearrangement links TRBV7-3 to TRBJ2-1; 11 bases are a match to TRBD2. The germline V gene encodes CDR1 SGHTA and CDR2 FQGTGA. V was pared by 5 bases and J by 4 bases, with 10 bases of the junction left unmatched. CDR3 size: 17 residues. The CDR3 sequence: CASSRFLLAGGYNEQFF. As DNA, the CDR3 is TGTGCCAGCAGCCGTTTTCTTCTAGCGGGGGGTTACAATGAGCAGTTCTTC.

The V call is TRBV19, the J call TRBJ1-2, with unresolved D. CDR1 and CDR2 (germline): LNHDA, SQIVND (reference sequence). Between the trimmed V and J ends, which lost 3 bases and 0 bases, there was a span of 11 bases. There are 15 residues in the CDR3. This CDR3 reads CASSISGLSNYGYTF. CDR3 bases: TGTGCCAGTAGTATCTCAGGACTATCTAACTATGGCTACACCTTC.

Of note for this clone: The sample holds other DNA sequences that translate to the same CDR3. The rearrangement uses TRBV30 and TRBJ2-1, with D possibly being TRBD1 or TRBD2 (6 bases each). Trimming shortened V by 4 bases and J by 7 bases, and 8 bases separated the two germline ends. Looked up from germline, CDR1 is GTSNPN and CDR2 is SVGIG (reference sequence). This CDR3 has 11 residues. The CDR3 nucleotides are TGTGCCTGGATAGGGGGGAATGAGCAGTTCTTC. Protein product: CAWIGGNEQFF.

The rearrangement links TRBV30 to TRBJ1-2; 7 bases map to TRBD1. The CDR3 has 13 residues. CDR1 is GTSNPN, CDR2 SVGIG, per germline (reference sequence). V gave up 1 base and J gave up 8 bases; unmatched junction bases: 7. In nucleotides, the CDR3 is TGTGCCTGGAGTGGACAGGGTTTACGGGGCTACACCTTC. This gives the protein CAWSGQGLRGYTF. Filled out from reference TRBV30 and TRBJ1-2, the complete variable domain reads SQTIHQWPATLVQPVGSPLSLECTVEGTSNPNLYWYRQAAGRGLQLLFYSVGIGQISSEVPQNLSASRPQDRQFILSSKKLLLSDSGFYLCAWSGQGLRGYTFGSGTRLTVV.

This rearrangement joins TRBV23-1 to TRBJ1-6, with TRBD1 identical over 7 bases. TRBV23-1 is labeled an ORF, and its function is uncertain. This CDR3 is built from 19 residues. With V trimmed by 0 bases and J by 1 base, 9 bases remained unmatched. The CDR3 reads CASSQSKTGKGSYNSPLHF. The DNA for the CDR3 is TGCGCCAGCAGTCAATCGAAGACAGGGAAGGGATCCTATAATTCACCCCTCCACTTT.

This sequence joins TRBV29-1 and TRBJ1-3; D uncertain. The CDR3 totals 14 residues. The germline gives CDR1 SQVTM, CDR2 ANQGSEA. The ends were cut back, 3 bases at V and 0 bases at J, with 9 bases in the middle. The chain's CDR3 is CSVEDRSSGNTIYF. The CDR3 bases are TGCAGCGTTGAGGACCGGAGCTCTGGAAACACCATATATTTT.

The chain recombines TRBV4-1 with TRBJ2-3; 14 bases line up with TRBD2. The germline V gene encodes CDR1 MGHRA and CDR2 YSYEKL. This CDR3 contains 19 residues. V shed 2 bases, J shed 6 bases, and the junction held 13 bases outside the gene matches. CDR3 sequence reads: CASSQTGTSGGTVVDTQYF. As DNA, the CDR3 is TGCGCCAGCAGCCAAACGGGGACTAGCGGGGGCACCGTCGTGGATACGCAGTATTTT.

This clone was observed once. J is TRBJ2-7 and V is TRBV6-6; the match to TRBD1 covers 7 bases. V was clipped by 0 bases and J by 7 bases; unmatched bases: 9. Germline V gene sequence: CDR1 MNHNY, CDR2 SVGAGI (reference sequence). The CDR3 runs to 15 residues. The chain's CDR3 is CASSYSMTGLLEQYF. The CDR3 DNA sequence: TGTGCCAGCAGTTACTCGATGACAGGGCTTCTGGAGCAGTACTTC.

The rearrangement uses TRBV11-3 and TRBJ2-1; 12 nucleotides match TRBD2. CDR1 SGHNT and CDR2 YENEEA come from the germline V gene. Trimming at V came to 1 base and at J to 9 bases, leaving 4 bases not matched to a gene. The CDR3 extends over 15 amino acids. In nucleotides, the CDR3 is TGTGCCAGCAGCTTAGGACTAGCGGGAGTCGCTGAGCAGTTCTTC. As protein: CASSLGLAGVAEQFF.

The V and J genes are TRBV7-9 and TRBJ1-5, with a possible D match to TRBD1 (6 bases). Germline CDR1 is SEHNR and CDR2 is FQNEAQ (reference sequence). The CDR3 covers 14 residues. Trimming took 0 bases from V and 7 from J, leaving 10 bases between them. In DNA, the CDR3 is TGTGCCAGCAGCTTAGCTACAGGGCGGCAGCCCCAGCATTTT. Translation gives CASSLATGRQPQHF.

The CDR3 region has the DNA TGTGCCAGCAGTTTAGGGTATTCTGGCAATCAGCCCCAGCATTTT. It translates to CASSLGYSGNQPQHF. V gene TRBV27 combines with J gene TRBJ1-5; no clear D. V dropped 2 bases and J dropped 2 bases, with 10 bases sitting between them. Germline CDR1 MNHEY, CDR2 SMNVEV (reference sequence). The CDR3 has 15 residues.

The chain uses TRBV4-2 and TRBJ1-2; D is perhaps TRBD1 (6 bases). This CDR3 is built from 14 residues. CDR1 and CDR2 from the germline V gene are LGHNA and YNFKEQ. Trimming pared 4 bases from V and 2 bases from J, leaving 11 bases between. This CDR3 reads CASSPLGQNYGYTF. The CDR3 coding sequence is TGTGCCAGCAGCCCCCTCGGACAGAACTATGGCTACACCTTC.

This sequence joins TRBV28 and TRBJ1-2; no reliable D call. The CDR3 consists of 16 residues. Germline loops: CDR1 MDHEN, CDR2 SYDVKM. The germline V and J ends were trimmed by 3 bases and 4 bases, with 18 bases remaining between them. The CDR3 DNA follows: TGTGCCAGCAGTTTCTTGTCCGGGCGCGTCGGCTATGGCTACACCTTC. Protein: CASSFLSGRVGYGYTF.

V and J are TRBV5-1 and TRBJ1-1; D remains ambiguous. Trimming left V 1 base short and J 0 bases short, with 7 bases between. CDR3 size: 14 residues. Per germline, CDR1 SGHRS and CDR2 YFSETQ. The CDR3 protein is CASSLTTMNTEAFF. The DNA of the CDR3 is TGCGCCAGCAGCTTGACGACCATGAACACTGAAGCTTTCTTT. Using reference TRBV5-1 and TRBJ1-1 for the parts outside the CDR3, the full variable domain is KAGVTQTPRYLIKTRGQQVTLSCSPISGHRSVSWYQQTPGQGLQFLFEYFSETQRNKGNFPGRFSGRQFSNSRSEMNVSTLELGDSALYLCASSLTTMNTEAFFGQGTRLTVV.